This T cell receptor beta chain originates from a study of T cell responses to AZD1222 COVID-19 vaccine. About the research overall: It was second doses at about 4 or about 12 weeks that were pooled. Study outcomes and limitations: All repertoire sampling was performed exclusively after the peak T cell response.

Only in-frame clones appear in the TCRdb table, and some are missing; sequencing was by immunoSEQ multiplex PCR. The sample yields over 85,000 clones, about 86% seen once. Concerning this clone: No antigen is known for it.

The receptor was isolated from an adult in good health. Material: peripheral blood, obtained on day 0 of AZD1222 vaccination.

Written as DNA, the CDR3 is TGTGCCAGCAGCCAAGATGCTGATTCACCCCTCCACTTT. This translates into CASSQDADSPLHF. V and J are TRBV4-2 and TRBJ1-6; D remains unclear. Trimming shortened V by 0 bases and J by 8 bases, and 5 bases separated the two germline ends. Germline CDR1 reads LGHNA; CDR2 reads YNFKEQ. This CDR3 region has 13 residues.